The T cell receptor beta chain under discussion was sequenced for a study of blood T cell repertoires in COVID-19. Profiled with immunoSEQ multiplex PCR; TCRdb holds only in-frame clones, not every one. The sample consists of about 200,000 clones, roughly 88% of them appearing once. V was trimmed by 2 bases and J by 5 bases, leaving 7 bases between them. CDR1 and CDR2 from the germline V gene are WSHSY and SAAADI. The CDR3 runs 14 residues. Many counts were recorded for this clone. The sequence was collected from a young man with active or convalescent COVID-19. V is TRBV10-2 and J is TRBJ1-6; a possible D gene is TRBD1 (6 bases). Sample: peripheral blood. The CDR3 DNA sequence: TGCGCCAGCAGTGAGCAGGGGAATAATTCACCCCTCCACTTT. This encodes CASSEQGNNSPLHF.